The 18 T cell receptor beta chains given below trace back to one sample, sequenced in a study of control samples from healthy donors and cancer patients (dated by TCRdb to 2018 to 2021). Libraries were built with the immunoSEQ multiplex PCR assay. Drawn from immuneACCESS, this table holds only the in-frame rearrangements with V and J called that TCRdb kept. Clones are partly lost; checked studies trace under half to an unresolved V gene and leave the rest unexplained. Here the sample has around 110,000 clones; nearly 95% occur a single time. Clones ranked in the top ten supply roughly 2.6% of the sample. The sequenced material came from blood. The receptors were gathered from a man under 40 in good health.

This chain joins TRBV6-2 or TRBV6-3 and TRBJ1-6, with 12 bases lining up with TRBD1. Germline loops: CDR1 MNHEY, CDR2 SVGEGT. V was clipped by 6 bases and J by 7 bases; unmatched bases: 16. CDR3 length: 19 residues. CDR3 bases: TGTGCCAGCAGCCCCCCGGGACAGGGGGCGTATTTATCAAATTCACCCCTCCACTTT. Translation gives CASSPPGQGAYLSNSPLHF.

The genes are TRBV28 and TRBJ1-5; D remains unclear. Germline-derived CDR1 and CDR2 are MDHEN and SYDVKM. The CDR3 extends over 12 amino acids. V was cut by 5 bases and J by 9 bases, with 11 bases left in between. The CDR3 loop reads CASSDGSRPQHF. In DNA, the CDR3 is TGTGCCAGCAGTGACGGCAGTAGGCCCCAGCATTTT.

This clone appeared a single time. Here the CDR3 reads CASSPGTGEYGYTF. As DNA, the CDR3 is TGTGCCAGCAGCCCCGGGACAGGGGAATATGGCTACACCTTC. This sequence joins TRBV7-9 and TRBJ1-2, with 10 bases lining up with TRBD1. This CDR3 region has 14 residues. Germline CDR1 and CDR2: SEHNR and FQNEAQ (reference sequence). Trimming at V came to 5 bases and at J to 5 bases, leaving 5 bases not matched to a gene.

CDR3 loop: CAWRYVGENIQYF. The CDR3 nucleotides are TGTGCCTGGAGATATGTGGGGGAAAACATTCAGTACTTC. The chain combines TRBV30 with TRBJ2-4; the D call may be TRBD1 or TRBD2 (5 bases each). In germline, CDR1 is GTSNPN, CDR2 SVGIG (reference sequence). V lost 3 bases, J lost 5 bases, and 11 bases lay in between. The CDR3 runs to 13 residues.

The V call is TRBV11-2, the J call TRBJ2-1; weak D call: TRBD1 (6 bases). V lost 0 bases to trimming and J lost 9 bases, with 18 bases between them. The CDR3 consists of 16 residues. CDR1 SGHAT and CDR2 FQNNGV come from the germline V gene. CDR3 nucleotide sequence: TGTGCCAGCAGCTTAGATAACAGGGCTGGGCGACTTGAGCAGTTCTTC. This codes for CASSLDNRAGRLEQFF. Full variable domain (rest looked up from reference TRBV11-2 and TRBJ2-1): EAGVAQSPRYKIIEKRQSVAFWCNPISGHATLYWYQQILGQGPKLLIQFQNNGVVDDSQLPKDRFSAERLKGVDSTLKIQPAKLEDSAVYLCASSLDNRAGRLEQFFGPGTRLTVL.

J is TRBJ2-7 and V is TRBV27; 10 positions agree with TRBD1. The CDR3 runs 14 residues. The V gene's germline CDR1 is MNHEY and CDR2 SMNVEV (reference sequence). After removal of 6 bases from V and 6 bases from J, the junction contained 8 bases not matched to a gene. The CDR3: CASRPGTGEAEQYF. Here the CDR3 DNA reads TGTGCCAGCAGACCCGGGACAGGGGAGGCCGAGCAGTACTTC.

The gene calls are TRBV6-5 and TRBJ1-5; D remains unclear. The V end was cut by 4 bases, the J end by 3 bases, with 10 bases between. Germline CDR1 reads MNHEY; CDR2 reads SVGAGI. This CDR3 spans 14 amino acids. CDR3 sequence reads: CASSSVVANQPQHF. CDR3 DNA: TGTGCCAGCAGTTCCGTGGTGGCCAATCAGCCCCAGCATTTT.

This clone has only a few counts. The rearrangement joins TRBV5-1 to TRBJ1-1; D is undetermined. The V gene's germline CDR1 is SGHRS and CDR2 YFSETQ. The V and J ends lost 0 bases and 1 base respectively, with 4 bases between them. The CDR3 runs to 13 residues. The CDR3 loop reads CASSLAGNTEAFF. In DNA, the CDR3 is TGCGCCAGCAGCTTGGCAGGGAACACTGAAGCTTTCTTT.

Of note for this clone: At one end, the junction sequence differs from germline, possibly due to a read error. The rearrangement joins TRBV12-3 or TRBV12-4 to TRBJ2-4, with D maybe TRBD1 (6 bases). The CDR3 is made up of 11 amino acids. The chain's CDR3 is CASSLNRVLNF. For the CDR3, the DNA is TGTGCCAGCAGTTTAAACAGGGTGTTGAACTTC.

J is TRBJ1-2 and V is TRBV19; 7 bases line up with TRBD1. Germline CDR1 is LNHDA and CDR2 is SQIVND (reference sequence). The CDR3 runs 14 residues. The V segment lost 4 bases and the J segment 4 bases; nucleotides outside the gene matches: 6. The CDR3 nucleotides read TGTGCCAGTAGTACAACAGGGGCCGGCTATGGCTACACCTTC. Residues: CASSTTGAGYGYTF.

V usage is TRBV27 and J usage is TRBJ1-2; TRBD1 matches 8 bases. Trimming cost V 7 bases and J 4 bases; bases outside gene matches: 8. CDR3 length: 14 residues. Germline CDR1 reads MNHEY; CDR2 reads SMNVEV (reference sequence). CDR3 residues: CASTPTGDLYGYTF. CDR3 nucleotide sequence: TGTGCCAGCACCCCGACAGGGGACCTCTATGGCTACACCTTC.

V and J are TRBV9 and TRBJ1-1; TRBD1 aligns across 7 bases. The trim removed 5 bases at V and 8 bases at J, leaving 9 bases unmatched. The CDR3 consists of 13 residues. Germline V CDR1 and CDR2: SGDLS, YYNGEE. The CDR3: CASSDTGEREAFF. The CDR3 bases are TGTGCCAGCAGTGATACAGGGGAAAGGGAAGCTTTCTTT.

The J gene is TRBJ1-4, the V gene TRBV4-2; perhaps TRBD1 as D (6 bases). The V end lost 0 bases, the J end lost 7 bases, and 9 bases lay between the germline ends. Germline CDR1 and CDR2: LGHNA and YNFKEQ. The CDR3 spans 14 residues. The CDR3 reads CASSQDSRGEKLFF. DNA of the CDR3: TGTGCCAGCAGCCAAGATAGCAGGGGTGAAAAACTGTTTTTT.

The chain combines TRBV30 with TRBJ1-1; no clear D. The CDR3 length is 12 residues. Germline CDR1 and CDR2: GTSNPN and SVGIG (reference sequence). Trimming removed 2 bases from V and 6 bases from J, with 10 bases in between. DNA of the CDR3: TGTGCCTGGAGTCAGACTTCGGCTGAAGCTTTCTTT. The encoded protein is CAWSQTSAEAFF.

The chain links TRBV27 to TRBJ2-3; unclear D gene. This CDR3 comprises 14 residues. V was clipped by 2 bases and J by 0 bases, with 6 bases between them. Germline V gene sequence: CDR1 MNHEY, CDR2 SMNVEV (reference sequence). The CDR3 sequence is CASSLAASTDTQYF. The CDR3 region has the DNA TGTGCCAGCAGTTTAGCTGCTAGCACAGATACGCAGTATTTT.

The J gene is TRBJ1-1, the V gene TRBV5-1; a weak D match, TRBD1 (5 bases). CDR3 length equals 17 residues. V lost 5 bases, J lost 1 base, and 21 bases lay in between. Germline V gene data show CDR1 as SGHRS and CDR2 as YFSETQ. The CDR3 sequence: CASRAPQGVPTNTEAFF. As DNA, the CDR3 is TGCGCCAGCAGGGCCCCCCAGGGTGTGCCGACGAACACTGAAGCTTTCTTT.

The J gene is TRBJ2-2, the V gene TRBV3-1 (or the pseudogene TRBV3-2); possibly TRBD2 for D (7 bases). This CDR3 region has 16 residues. Per germline, CDR1 LGHDT and CDR2 YNNKEL (reference sequence). V was pared by 2 bases and J by 4 bases, with 14 bases between. The chain's CDR3 is CASSQTTRGATGELFF. CDR3 coding DNA: TGTGCCAGCAGCCAAACTACTCGGGGGGCCACCGGGGAGCTGTTTTTT.

This clone was detected many times. V and J are TRBV9 and TRBJ2-2; 10 nucleotides match TRBD1. The V and J ends lost 4 bases and 6 bases, in that order; junction bases with no gene match: 6. Per germline, CDR1 SGDLS and CDR2 YYNGEE. The CDR3 runs to 15 residues. The CDR3 region is CASSLTGGAPGELFF. The CDR3 DNA follows: TGTGCCAGCAGCCTGACAGGGGGCGCCCCCGGGGAGCTGTTTTTT. Complete variable domain (other parts from reference TRBV9 and TRBJ2-2): DSGVTQTPKHLITATGQRVTLRCSPRSGDLSVYWYQQSLDQGLQFLIQYYNGEERAKGNILERFSAQQFPDLHSELNLSSLELGDSALYFCASSLTGGAPGELFFGEGSRLTVL.